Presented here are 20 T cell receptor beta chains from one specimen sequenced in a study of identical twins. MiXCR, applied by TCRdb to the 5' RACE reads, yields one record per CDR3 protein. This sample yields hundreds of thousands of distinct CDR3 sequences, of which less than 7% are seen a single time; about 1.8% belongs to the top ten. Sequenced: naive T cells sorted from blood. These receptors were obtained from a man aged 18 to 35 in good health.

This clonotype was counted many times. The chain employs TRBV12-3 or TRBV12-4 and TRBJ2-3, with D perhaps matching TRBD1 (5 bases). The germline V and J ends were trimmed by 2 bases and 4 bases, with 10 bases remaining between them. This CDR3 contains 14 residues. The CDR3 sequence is CASSLSPGSDTQYF. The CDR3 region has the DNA TGTGCCAGCAGTTTATCTCCAGGGTCAGATACGCAGTATTTT.

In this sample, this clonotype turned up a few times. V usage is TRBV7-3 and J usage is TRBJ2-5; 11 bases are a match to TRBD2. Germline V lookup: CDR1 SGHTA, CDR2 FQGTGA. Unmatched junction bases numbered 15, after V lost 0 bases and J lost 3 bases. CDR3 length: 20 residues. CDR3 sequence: CASSLTKELLAGGTKETQYF. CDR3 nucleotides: TGTGCCAGCAGCTTAACGAAGGAACTGCTAGCGGGAGGAACGAAAGAGACCCAGTACTTC. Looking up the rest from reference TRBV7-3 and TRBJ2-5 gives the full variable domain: GAGVSQTPSNKVTEKGKYVELRCDPISGHTALYWYRQSLGQGPEFLIYFQGTGAADDSGLPNDRFFAVRPEGSVSTLKIQRTERGDSAVYLCASSLTKELLAGGTKETQYFGPGTRLLVL.

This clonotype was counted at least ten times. CDR3 residues: CASSLTSAETQYF. CDR3 DNA sequence: TGTGCCAGCAGCTTAACCAGCGCTGAGACCCAGTACTTC. This sequence joins TRBV7-2 and TRBJ2-5; D gene unclear. Per the germline V gene, CDR1 is SGHTA and CDR2 is FQGNSA. The V end was cut by 2 bases, the J end by 5 bases, with 9 bases between. The length of the CDR3 is 13 residues.

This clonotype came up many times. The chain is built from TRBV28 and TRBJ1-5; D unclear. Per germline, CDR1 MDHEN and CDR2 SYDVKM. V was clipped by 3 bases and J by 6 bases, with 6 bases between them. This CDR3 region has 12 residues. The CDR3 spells CASSLLSQPQHF. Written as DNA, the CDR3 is TGTGCCAGCAGTTTGTTGAGTCAGCCCCAGCATTTT.

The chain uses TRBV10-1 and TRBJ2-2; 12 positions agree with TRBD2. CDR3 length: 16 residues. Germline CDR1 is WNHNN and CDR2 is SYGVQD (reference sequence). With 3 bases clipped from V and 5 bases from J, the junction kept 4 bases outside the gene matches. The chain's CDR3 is CASSDTSGRLTGELFF. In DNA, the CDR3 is TGCGCCAGCAGTGATACTAGCGGGAGGCTAACCGGGGAGCTGTTTTTT.

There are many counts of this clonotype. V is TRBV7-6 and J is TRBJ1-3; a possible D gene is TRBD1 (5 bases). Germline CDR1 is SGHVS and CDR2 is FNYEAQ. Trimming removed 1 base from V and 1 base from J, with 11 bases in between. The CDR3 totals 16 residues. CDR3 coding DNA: TGTGCCAGCAGCTTAGGCGGGGACTATTCTGGAAACACCATATATTTT. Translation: CASSLGGDYSGNTIYF.

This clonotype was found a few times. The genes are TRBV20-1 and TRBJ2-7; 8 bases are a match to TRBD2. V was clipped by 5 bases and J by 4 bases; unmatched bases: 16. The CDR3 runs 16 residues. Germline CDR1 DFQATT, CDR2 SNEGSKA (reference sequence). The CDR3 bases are TGCAGTGCTCAGGCCAGCGGGAGAATCCTTTTTTACGAGCAGTACTTC. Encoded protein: CSAQASGRILFYEQYF.

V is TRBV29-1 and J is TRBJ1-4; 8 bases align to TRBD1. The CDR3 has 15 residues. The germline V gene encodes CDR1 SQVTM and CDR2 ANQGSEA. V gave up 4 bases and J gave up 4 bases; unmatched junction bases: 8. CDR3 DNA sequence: TGCAGCGTTGTATCTCAGGGGGCCCTTAATGAAAAACTGTTTTTT. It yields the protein CSVVSQGALNEKLFF.

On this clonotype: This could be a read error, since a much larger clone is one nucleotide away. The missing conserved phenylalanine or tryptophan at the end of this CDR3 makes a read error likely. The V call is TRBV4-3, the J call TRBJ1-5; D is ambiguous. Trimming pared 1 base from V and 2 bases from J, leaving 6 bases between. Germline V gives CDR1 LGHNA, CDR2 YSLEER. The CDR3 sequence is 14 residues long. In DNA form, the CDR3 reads TGCGCCAGCAGCCAAGTTACCGGCAATCAGCCCCAGCATTAT. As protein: CASSQVTGNQPQHY.

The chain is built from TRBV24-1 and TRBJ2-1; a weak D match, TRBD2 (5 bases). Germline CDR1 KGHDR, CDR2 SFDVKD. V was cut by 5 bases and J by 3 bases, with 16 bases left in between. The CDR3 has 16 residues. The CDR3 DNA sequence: TGTGCCACCAGTGGTGATTTAGCGTTTAACTACAATGAGCAGTTCTTC. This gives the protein CATSGDLAFNYNEQFF.

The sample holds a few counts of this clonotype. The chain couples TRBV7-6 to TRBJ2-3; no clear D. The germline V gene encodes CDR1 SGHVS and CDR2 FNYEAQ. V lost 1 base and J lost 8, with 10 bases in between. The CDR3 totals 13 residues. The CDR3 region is CASSLGSLGTQYF. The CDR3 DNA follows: TGTGCCAGCAGCTTAGGTAGTTTGGGTACGCAGTATTTT.

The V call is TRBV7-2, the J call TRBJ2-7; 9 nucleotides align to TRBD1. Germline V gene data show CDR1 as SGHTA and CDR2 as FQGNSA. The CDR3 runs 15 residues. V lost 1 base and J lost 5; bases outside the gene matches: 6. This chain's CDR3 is CASSLDRDRVHEQYF. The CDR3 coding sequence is TGTGCCAGCAGCTTAGACCGGGACAGGGTCCACGAGCAGTACTTC.

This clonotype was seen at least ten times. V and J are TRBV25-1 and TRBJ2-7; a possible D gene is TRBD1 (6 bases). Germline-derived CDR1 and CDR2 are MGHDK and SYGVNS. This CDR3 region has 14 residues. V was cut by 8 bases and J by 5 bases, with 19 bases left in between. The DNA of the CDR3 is TGTGCCAGCCGCCGGGACAATGGTTGGAACGAGCAGTACTTC. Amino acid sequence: CASRRDNGWNEQYF.

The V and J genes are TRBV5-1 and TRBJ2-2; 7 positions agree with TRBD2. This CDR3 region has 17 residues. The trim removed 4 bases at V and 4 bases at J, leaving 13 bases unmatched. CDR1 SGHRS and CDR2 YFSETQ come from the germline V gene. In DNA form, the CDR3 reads TGCGCCAGCAGCACAGCCGGAGGCGGACTAGTCACCGGGGAGCTGTTTTTT. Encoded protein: CASSTAGGGLVTGELFF.

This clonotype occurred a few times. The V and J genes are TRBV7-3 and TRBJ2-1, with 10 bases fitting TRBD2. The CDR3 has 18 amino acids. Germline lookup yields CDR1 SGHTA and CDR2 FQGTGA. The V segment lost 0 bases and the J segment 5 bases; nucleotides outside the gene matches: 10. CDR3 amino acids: CASSLTPSGRRGNNEQFF. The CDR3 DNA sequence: TGTGCCAGCAGCTTAACTCCTAGCGGGAGAAGGGGCAACAATGAGCAGTTCTTC.

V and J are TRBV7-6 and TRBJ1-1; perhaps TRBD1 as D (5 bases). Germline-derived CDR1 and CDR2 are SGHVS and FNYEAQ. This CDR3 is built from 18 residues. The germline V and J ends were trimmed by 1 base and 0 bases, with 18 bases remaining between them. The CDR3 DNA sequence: TGTGCCAGCAGCTTAGGTCCGAGGGGTTCCCGAATGAACACTGAAGCTTTCTTT. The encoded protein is CASSLGPRGSRMNTEAFF.

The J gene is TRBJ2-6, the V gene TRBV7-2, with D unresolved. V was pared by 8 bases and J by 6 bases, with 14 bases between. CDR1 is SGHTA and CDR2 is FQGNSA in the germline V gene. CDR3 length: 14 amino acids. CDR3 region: CASHRQSEANVLTF. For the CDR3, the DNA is TGTGCCAGCCACCGACAATCGGAGGCCAACGTCCTGACTTTC. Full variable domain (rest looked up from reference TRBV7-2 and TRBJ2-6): GAGVSQSPSNKVTEKGKDVELRCDPISGHTALYWYRQSLGQGLEFLIYFQGNSAPDKSGLPSDRFSAERTGGSVSTLTIQRTQQEDSAVYLCASHRQSEANVLTFGAGSRLTVL.

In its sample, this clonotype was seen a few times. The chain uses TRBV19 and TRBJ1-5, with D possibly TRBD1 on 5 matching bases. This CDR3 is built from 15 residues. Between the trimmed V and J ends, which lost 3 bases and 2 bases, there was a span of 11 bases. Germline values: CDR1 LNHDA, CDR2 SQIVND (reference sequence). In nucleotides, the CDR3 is TGTGCCAGTAGTATCAGGGACTTGGGCAATCAGCCCCAGCATTTT. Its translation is CASSIRDLGNQPQHF.

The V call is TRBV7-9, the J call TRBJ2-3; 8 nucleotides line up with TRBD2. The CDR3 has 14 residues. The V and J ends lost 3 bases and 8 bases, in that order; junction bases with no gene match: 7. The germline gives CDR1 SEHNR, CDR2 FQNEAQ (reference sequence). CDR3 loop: CASSFPGGLGTQYF. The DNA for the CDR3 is TGTGCCAGCAGCTTCCCGGGGGGGCTAGGTACGCAGTATTTT.

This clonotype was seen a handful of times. CDR3 nucleotide sequence: TGTGCCAGCACCCCCCTAACGAGAGTGCTTGGGGATGAGCAGTTCTTC. As protein: CASTPLTRVLGDEQFF. This chain links TRBV28 with TRBJ2-1, with D unresolved. V lost 7 bases and J lost 8, with 24 bases in between. The CDR3 runs 16 residues. The germline gives CDR1 MDHEN, CDR2 SYDVKM.